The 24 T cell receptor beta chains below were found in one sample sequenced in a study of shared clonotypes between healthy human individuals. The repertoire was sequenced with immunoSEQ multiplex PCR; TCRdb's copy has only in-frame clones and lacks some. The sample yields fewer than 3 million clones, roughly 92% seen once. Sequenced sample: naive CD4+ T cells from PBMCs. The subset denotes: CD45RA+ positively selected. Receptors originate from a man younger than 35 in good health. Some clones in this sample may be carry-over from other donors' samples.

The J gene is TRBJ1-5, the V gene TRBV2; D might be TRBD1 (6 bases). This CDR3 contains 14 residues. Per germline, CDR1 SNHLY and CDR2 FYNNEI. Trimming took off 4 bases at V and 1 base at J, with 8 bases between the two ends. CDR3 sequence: CASSADRSNQPQHF. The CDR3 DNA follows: TGTGCCAGCAGTGCCGACAGGAGCAATCAGCCCCAGCATTTT.

The chain's CDR3 is CASSLGLKGTDTQYF. The DNA of the CDR3 is TGTGCCAGCAGCCTCGGCCTCAAGGGCACAGATACGCAGTATTTT. The V gene is TRBV5-8, the J gene TRBJ2-3, with D hard to call. Germline V gene data show CDR1 as SGHTS and CDR2 as YDEGEE. Deletions cut 4 bases from V and 1 base from J, with 13 bases between. The CDR3 is 15 residues long.

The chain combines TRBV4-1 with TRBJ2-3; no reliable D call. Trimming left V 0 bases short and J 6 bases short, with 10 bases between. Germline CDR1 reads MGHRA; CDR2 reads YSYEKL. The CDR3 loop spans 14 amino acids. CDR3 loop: CASSQDTARDTQYF. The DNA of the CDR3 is TGCGCCAGCAGCCAAGATACAGCTAGGGATACGCAGTATTTT.

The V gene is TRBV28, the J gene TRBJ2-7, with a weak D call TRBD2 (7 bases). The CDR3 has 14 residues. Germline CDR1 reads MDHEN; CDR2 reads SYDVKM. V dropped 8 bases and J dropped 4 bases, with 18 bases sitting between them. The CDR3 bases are TGTGCCAGCGTCCTCGCGGGGGCGATATACGAGCAGTACTTC. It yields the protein CASVLAGAIYEQYF.

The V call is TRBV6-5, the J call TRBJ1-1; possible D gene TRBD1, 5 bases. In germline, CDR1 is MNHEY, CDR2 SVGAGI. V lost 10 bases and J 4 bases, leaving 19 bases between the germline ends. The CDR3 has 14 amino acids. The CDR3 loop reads CATLYRPGTTEAFF. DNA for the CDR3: TGTGCCACCTTATACCGACCGGGGACCACTGAAGCTTTCTTT.

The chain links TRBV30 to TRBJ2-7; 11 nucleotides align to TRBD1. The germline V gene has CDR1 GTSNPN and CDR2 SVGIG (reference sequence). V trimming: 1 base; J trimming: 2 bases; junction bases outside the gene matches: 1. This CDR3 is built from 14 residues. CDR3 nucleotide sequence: TGTGCCTGGAGTGCGGACAGGGGGCCCTACGAGCAGTACTTC. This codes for CAWSADRGPYEQYF.

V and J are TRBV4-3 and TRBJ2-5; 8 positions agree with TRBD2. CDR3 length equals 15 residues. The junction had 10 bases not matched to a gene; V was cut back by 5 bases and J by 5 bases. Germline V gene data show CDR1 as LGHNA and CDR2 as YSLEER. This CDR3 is CASSVGGAGMETQYF. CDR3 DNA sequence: TGCGCCAGCAGCGTCGGGGGGGCTGGAATGGAGACCCAGTACTTC.

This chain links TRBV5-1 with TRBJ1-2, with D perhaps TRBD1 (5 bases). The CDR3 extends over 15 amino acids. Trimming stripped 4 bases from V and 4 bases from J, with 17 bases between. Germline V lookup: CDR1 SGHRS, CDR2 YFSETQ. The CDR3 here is CASSAQDFGGYGYTF. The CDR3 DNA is TGCGCCAGCAGCGCGCAGGATTTTGGGGGCTATGGCTACACCTTC.

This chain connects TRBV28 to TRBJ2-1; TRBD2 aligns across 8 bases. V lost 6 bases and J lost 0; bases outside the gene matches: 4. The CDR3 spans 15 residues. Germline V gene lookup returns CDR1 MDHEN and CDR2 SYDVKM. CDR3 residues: CASSRGGSSYNEQFF. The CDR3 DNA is TGTGCCAGCAGCCGCGGGGGGAGCTCCTACAATGAGCAGTTCTTC.

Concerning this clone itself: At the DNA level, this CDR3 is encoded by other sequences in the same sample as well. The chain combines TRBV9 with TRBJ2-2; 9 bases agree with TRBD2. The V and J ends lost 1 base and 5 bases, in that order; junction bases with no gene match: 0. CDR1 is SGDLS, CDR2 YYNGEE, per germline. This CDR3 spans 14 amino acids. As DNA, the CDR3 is TGTGCCAGCAGCGTAACTAGCGGGACCGGGGAGCTGTTTTTT. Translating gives CASSVTSGTGELFF.

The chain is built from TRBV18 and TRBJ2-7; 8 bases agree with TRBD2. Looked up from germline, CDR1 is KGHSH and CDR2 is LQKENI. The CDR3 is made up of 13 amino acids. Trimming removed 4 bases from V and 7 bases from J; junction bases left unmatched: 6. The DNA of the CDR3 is TGTGCCAGCTCACTAAACACGGGAGGGGAGCAGTACTTC. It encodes CASSLNTGGEQYF.

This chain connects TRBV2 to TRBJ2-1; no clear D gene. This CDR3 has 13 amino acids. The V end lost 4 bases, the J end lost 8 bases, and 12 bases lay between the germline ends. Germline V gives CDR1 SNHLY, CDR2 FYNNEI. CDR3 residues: CASSAHLPDEQFF. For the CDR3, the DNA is TGTGCCAGCAGTGCCCACTTGCCGGATGAGCAGTTCTTC.

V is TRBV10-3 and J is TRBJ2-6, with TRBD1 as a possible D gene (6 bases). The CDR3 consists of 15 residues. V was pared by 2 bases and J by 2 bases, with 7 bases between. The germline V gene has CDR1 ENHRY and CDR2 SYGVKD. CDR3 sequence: CAISETGTGANVLTF. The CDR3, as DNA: TGTGCCATCAGTGAGACAGGGACTGGGGCCAACGTCCTGACTTTC.

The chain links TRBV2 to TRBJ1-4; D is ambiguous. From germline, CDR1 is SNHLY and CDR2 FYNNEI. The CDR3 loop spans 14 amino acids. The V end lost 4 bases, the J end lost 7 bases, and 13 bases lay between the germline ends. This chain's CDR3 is CASSAVGAGEKLFF. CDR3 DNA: TGTGCCAGCAGTGCGGTGGGCGCAGGTGAAAAACTGTTTTTT. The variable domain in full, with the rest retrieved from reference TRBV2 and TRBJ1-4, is EPEVTQTPSHQVTQMGQEVILRCVPISNHLYFYWYRQILGQKVEFLVSFYNNEISEKSEIFDDQFSVERPDGSNFTLKIRSTKLEDSAMYFCASSAVGAGEKLFFGSGTQLSVL.

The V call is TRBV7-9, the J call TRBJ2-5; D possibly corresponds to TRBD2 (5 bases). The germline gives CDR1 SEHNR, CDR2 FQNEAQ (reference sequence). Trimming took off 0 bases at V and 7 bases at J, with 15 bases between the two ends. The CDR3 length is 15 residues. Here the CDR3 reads CASSLALDSAGTQYF. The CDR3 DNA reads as TGTGCCAGCAGCTTAGCCCTAGACTCGGCGGGGACCCAGTACTTC.

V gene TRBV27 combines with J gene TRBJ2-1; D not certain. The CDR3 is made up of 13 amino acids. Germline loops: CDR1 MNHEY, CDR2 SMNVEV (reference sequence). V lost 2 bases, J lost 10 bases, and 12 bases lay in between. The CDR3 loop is CASSLRSTGEQFF. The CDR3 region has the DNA TGTGCCAGCAGTTTAAGGTCTACCGGGGAGCAGTTCTTC.

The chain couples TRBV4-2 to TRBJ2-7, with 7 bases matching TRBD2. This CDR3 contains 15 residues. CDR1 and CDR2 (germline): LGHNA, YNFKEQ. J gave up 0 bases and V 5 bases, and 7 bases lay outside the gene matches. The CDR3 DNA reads TGTGCCAGCAGCGAAAGCGGGGCCTCCTCCTACGAGCAGTACTTC. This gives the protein CASSESGASSYEQYF.

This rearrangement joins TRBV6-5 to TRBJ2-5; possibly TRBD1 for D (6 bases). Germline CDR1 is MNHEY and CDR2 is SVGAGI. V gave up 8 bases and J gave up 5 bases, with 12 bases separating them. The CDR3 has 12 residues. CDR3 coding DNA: TGTGCCAGCCGCAGGGGCCAGGAGACCCAGTACTTC. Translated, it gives CASRRGQETQYF.

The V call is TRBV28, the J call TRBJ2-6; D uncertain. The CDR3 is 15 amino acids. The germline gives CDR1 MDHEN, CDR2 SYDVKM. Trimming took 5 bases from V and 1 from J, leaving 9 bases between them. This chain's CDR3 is CASSEGRSGANVLTF. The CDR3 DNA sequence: TGTGCCAGCAGTGAAGGGCGATCTGGGGCCAACGTCCTGACTTTC. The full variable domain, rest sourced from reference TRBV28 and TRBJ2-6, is DVKVTQSSRYLVKRTGEKVFLECVQDMDHENMFWYRQDPGLGLRLIYFSYDVKMKEKGDIPEGYSVSREKKERFSLILESASTNQTSMYLCASSEGRSGANVLTFGAGSRLTVL.

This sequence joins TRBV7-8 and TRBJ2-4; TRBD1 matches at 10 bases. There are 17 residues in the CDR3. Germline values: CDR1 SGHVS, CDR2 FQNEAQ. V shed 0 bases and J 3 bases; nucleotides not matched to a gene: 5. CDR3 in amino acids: CASSLARTGGNKNIQYF. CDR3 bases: TGTGCCAGCAGCTTAGCCAGGACAGGGGGAAACAAAAACATTCAGTACTTC.

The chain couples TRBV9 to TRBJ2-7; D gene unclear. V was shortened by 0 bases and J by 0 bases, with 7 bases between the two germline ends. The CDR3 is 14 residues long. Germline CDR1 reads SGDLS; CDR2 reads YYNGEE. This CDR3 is CASSVGHDSYEQYF. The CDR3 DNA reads TGTGCCAGCAGCGTAGGACATGACTCCTACGAGCAGTACTTC.

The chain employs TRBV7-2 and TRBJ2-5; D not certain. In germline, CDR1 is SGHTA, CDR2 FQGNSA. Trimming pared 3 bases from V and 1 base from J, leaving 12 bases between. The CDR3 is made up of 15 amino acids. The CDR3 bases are TGTGCCAGCAGCTTTGGTGCCCTCGGCCAAGAGACCCAGTACTTC. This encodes CASSFGALGQETQYF.

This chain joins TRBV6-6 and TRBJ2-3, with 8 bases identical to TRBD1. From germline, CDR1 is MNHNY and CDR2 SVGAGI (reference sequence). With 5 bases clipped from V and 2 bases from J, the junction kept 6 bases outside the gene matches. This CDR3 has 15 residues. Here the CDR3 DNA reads TGTGCCAGCAGTGATCGACAGGGGCCCACAGATACGCAGTATTTT. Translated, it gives CASSDRQGPTDTQYF.

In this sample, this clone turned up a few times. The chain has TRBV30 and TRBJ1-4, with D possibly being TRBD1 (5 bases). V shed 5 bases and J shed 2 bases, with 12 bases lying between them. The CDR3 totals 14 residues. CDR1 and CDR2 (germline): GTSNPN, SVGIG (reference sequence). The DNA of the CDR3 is TGTGCCTGGGCAGGGACTTCGACTAATGAAAAACTGTTTTTT. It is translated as CAWAGTSTNEKLFF.